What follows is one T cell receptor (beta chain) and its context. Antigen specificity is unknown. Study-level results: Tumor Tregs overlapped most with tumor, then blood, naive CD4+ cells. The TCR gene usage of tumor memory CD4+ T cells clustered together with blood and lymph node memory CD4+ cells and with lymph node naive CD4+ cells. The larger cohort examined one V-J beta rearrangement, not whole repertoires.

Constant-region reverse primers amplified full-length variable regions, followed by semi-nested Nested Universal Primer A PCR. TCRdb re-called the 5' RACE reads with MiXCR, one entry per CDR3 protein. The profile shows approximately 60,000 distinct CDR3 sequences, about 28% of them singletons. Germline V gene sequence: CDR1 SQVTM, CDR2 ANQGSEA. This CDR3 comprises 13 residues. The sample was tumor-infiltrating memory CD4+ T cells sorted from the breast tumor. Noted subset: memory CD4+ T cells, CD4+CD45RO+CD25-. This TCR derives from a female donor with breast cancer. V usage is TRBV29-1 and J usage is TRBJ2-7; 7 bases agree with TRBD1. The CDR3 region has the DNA TGCAACGCCACCCGGGACAGCCCCTACGAGCAGTACTTC. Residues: CNATRDSPYEQYF.